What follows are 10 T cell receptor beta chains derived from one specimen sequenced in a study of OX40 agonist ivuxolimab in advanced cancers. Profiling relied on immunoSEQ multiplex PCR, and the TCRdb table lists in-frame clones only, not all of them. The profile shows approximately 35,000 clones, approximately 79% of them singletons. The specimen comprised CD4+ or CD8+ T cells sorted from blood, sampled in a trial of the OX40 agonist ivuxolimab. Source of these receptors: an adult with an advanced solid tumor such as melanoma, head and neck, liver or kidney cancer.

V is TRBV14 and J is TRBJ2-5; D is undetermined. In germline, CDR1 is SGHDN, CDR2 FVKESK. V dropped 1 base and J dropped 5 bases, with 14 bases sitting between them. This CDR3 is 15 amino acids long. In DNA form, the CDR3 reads TGTGCCAGCAGCCAAGCTGTGGGCAGAAGGGAGACCCAGTACTTC. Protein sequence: CASSQAVGRRETQYF.

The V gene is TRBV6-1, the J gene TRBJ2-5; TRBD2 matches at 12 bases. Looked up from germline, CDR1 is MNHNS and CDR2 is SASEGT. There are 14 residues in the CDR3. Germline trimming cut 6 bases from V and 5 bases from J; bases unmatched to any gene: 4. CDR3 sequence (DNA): TGTGCCAGCAGCCTAGCGGGGGGGCGTGAGACCCAGTACTTC. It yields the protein CASSLAGGRETQYF.

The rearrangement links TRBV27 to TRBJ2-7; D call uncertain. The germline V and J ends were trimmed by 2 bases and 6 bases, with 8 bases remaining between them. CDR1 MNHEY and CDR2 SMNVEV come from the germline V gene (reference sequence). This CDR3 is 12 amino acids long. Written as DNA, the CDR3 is TGTGCCAGCAGTTTAAGGGATGGCGAGCAGTACTTC. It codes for CASSLRDGEQYF.

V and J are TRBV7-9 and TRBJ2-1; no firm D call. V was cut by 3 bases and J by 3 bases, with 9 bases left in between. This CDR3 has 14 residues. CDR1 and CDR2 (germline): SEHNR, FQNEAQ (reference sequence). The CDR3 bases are TGTGCCAGCAGCTTTAGTTCCAACTACAATGAGCAGTTCTTC. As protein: CASSFSSNYNEQFF.

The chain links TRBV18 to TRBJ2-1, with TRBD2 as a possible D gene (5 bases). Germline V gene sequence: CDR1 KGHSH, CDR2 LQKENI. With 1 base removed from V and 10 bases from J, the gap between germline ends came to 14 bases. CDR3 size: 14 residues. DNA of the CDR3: TGTGCCAGCTCACCACTGGAGCGTCGAGGGGAGCAGTTCTTC. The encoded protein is CASSPLERRGEQFF. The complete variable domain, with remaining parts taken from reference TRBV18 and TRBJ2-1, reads NAGVMQNPRHLVRRRGQEARLRCSPMKGHSHVYWYRQLPEEGLKFMVYLQKENIIDESGMPKERFSAEFPKEGPSILRIQQVVRGDSAAYFCASSPLERRGEQFFGPGTRLTVL.

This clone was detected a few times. The CDR3 loop reads CARGGEKLFF. DNA for the CDR3: TGTGCGAGAGGTGGTGAAAAACTGTTTTTT. The chain links TRBV11-2 to TRBJ1-4; D is unclear. The CDR3 is 10 amino acids. From germline, CDR1 is SGHAT and CDR2 FQNNGV.

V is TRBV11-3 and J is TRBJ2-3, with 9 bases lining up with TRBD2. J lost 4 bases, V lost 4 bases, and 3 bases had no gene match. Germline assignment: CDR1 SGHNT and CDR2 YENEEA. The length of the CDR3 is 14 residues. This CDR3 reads CASSYSGGADTQYF. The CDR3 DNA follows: TGTGCCAGCAGCTATAGCGGGGGCGCAGATACGCAGTATTTT. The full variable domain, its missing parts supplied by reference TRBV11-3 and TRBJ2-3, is EAGVVQSPRYKIIEKKQPVAFWCNPISGHNTLYWYLQNLGQGPELLIRYENEEAVDDSQLPKDRFSAERLKGVDSTLKIQPAELGDSAVYLCASSYSGGADTQYFGPGTRLTVL.

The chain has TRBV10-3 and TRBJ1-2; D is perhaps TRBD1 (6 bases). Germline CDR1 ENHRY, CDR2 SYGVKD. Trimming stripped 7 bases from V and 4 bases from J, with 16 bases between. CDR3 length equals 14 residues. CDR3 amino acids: CAINPQGPGYGYTF. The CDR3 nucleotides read TGTGCCATCAATCCTCAGGGGCCTGGCTATGGCTACACCTTC.

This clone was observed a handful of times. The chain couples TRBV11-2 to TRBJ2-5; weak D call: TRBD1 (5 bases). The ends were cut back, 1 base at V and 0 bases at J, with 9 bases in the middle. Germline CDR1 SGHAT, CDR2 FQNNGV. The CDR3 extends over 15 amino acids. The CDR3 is CASSLVPGYQETQYF. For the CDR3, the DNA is TGTGCCAGCAGCTTAGTCCCAGGGTACCAAGAGACCCAGTACTTC.

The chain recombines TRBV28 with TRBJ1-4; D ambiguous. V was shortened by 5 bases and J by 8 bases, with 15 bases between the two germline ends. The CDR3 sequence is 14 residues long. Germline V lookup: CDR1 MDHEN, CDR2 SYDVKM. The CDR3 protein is CASSVGLSGEKLFF. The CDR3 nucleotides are TGTGCCAGCAGTGTGGGCCTCAGCGGGGAAAAACTGTTTTTT.